The next 20 T cell receptor beta chains were all read from a single sample in a study of T cell changes during pregnancy in multiple sclerosis. The protocol was immunoSEQ multiplex PCR, while the TCRdb copy is restricted to in-frame clones and leaves out a portion. The table records fewer than 50,000 clones, about 89% of them present only once. The sample consisted of CD4+ T cells from peripheral blood mononuclear cells, taken in the first trimester of pregnancy. These receptors were taken from a female donor with multiple sclerosis, enrolled in a pregnancy study.

The rearrangement links TRBV6-5 to TRBJ2-7; D might be TRBD1 (5 bases). This CDR3 comprises 15 residues. Deletions cut 5 bases from V and 5 bases from J, with 19 bases between. Per the germline V gene, CDR1 is MNHEY and CDR2 is SVGAGI. CDR3 DNA: TGTGCCAGCAGTCTGGGTATAGGGGAAGGGCACGAGCAGTACTTC. Translating it yields CASSLGIGEGHEQYF.

As for this clone: Mismatch with germline at one junction end may stem from a read error. The gene calls are TRBV7-3 and TRBJ2-1; 11 bases align to TRBD2. This CDR3 spans 16 amino acids. Germline V CDR1 and CDR2: SGHTA, FQGTGA. CDR3 in DNA: TGTGCCAGCAGCGTAACTAGCGGGAGCCAATACAATGAGCAGTTCTTC. This translates into CASSVTSGSQYNEQFF.

The J gene is TRBJ2-5, the V gene TRBV6-6; D remains unclear. CDR1 is MNHNY and CDR2 is SVGAGI in the germline V gene (reference sequence). The CDR3 is made up of 14 amino acids. Trimming pared 2 bases from V and 3 bases from J, leaving 10 bases between. The CDR3 loop reads CASSYGLTKETQYF. CDR3 nucleotides: TGTGCCAGCAGTTACGGTCTAACCAAAGAGACCCAGTACTTC.

This clone was picked up a small number of times. This sequence joins TRBV6-1 and TRBJ1-3, with D perhaps matching TRBD1 (6 bases). The CDR3 loop spans 16 amino acids. Trimming left V 0 bases short and J 7 bases short, with 16 bases between. The germline CDR1 and CDR2 sequences are MNHNS and SASEGT. CDR3 DNA: TGTGCCAGCAGTGAAGCGGGGGCGTATATGAGGAACACCATATATTTT. Translated: CASSEAGAYMRNTIYF.

The gene calls are TRBV4-1 and TRBJ1-3; 10 bases map to TRBD1. With V trimmed by 1 base and J by 5 bases, 11 bases remained unmatched. Germline V lookup: CDR1 MGHRA, CDR2 YSYEKL. This CDR3 is 18 amino acids long. The CDR3 loop is CASSQGLPGQGNRNTIYF. CDR3 coding DNA: TGCGCCAGCAGCCAAGGGCTCCCGGGACAGGGGAACCGAAACACCATATATTTT.

The chain has TRBV29-1 and TRBJ1-5; perhaps TRBD1 as D (6 bases). The V end was cut by 7 bases, the J end by 3 bases, with 13 bases between. The germline V gene has CDR1 SQVTM and CDR2 ANQGSEA. The CDR3 totals 13 residues. Here the CDR3 reads CSAGGGANQPQHF. The CDR3 DNA sequence: TGCAGCGCGGGTGGGGGGGCCAATCAGCCCCAGCATTTT.

V is TRBV11-3 and J is TRBJ2-2, with 8 bases lining up with TRBD1. The CDR3 covers 16 residues. The J segment lost 5 bases and the V segment lost 1 base, leaving 6 bases of the junction unmatched. The V gene's germline CDR1 is SGHNT and CDR2 YENEEA. CDR3 residues: CASSLVGTGQTGELFF. The CDR3 coding sequence is TGTGCCAGCAGCTTAGTGGGGACAGGCCAAACCGGGGAGCTGTTTTTT.

The J gene is TRBJ2-1, the V gene TRBV30, with 8 bases lining up with TRBD2. Unmatched junction bases numbered 9, after V lost 2 bases and J lost 0 bases. Germline V gives CDR1 GTSNPN, CDR2 SVGIG (reference sequence). CDR3 size: 17 residues. CDR3 sequence: CAWSQTLGGASYNEQFF. Here the CDR3 DNA reads TGTGCCTGGAGTCAGACCCTCGGGGGGGCCTCCTACAATGAGCAGTTCTTC.

The CDR3 protein is CASSWAGTDTYEQYF. In nucleotides, the CDR3 is TGTGCCAGCAGCTGGGCCGGGACAGATACCTACGAGCAGTACTTC. This sequence joins TRBV5-5 and TRBJ2-7, with TRBD1 matching 7 bases. The CDR3 loop spans 15 amino acids. The germline gives CDR1 SGHKS, CDR2 YYEKEE (reference sequence). V was clipped by 3 bases and J by 2 bases; unmatched bases: 8.

The rearrangement joins TRBV30 to TRBJ2-7; 12 bases fit TRBD2. The CDR3 runs 17 residues. Germline CDR1 GTSNPN, CDR2 SVGIG (reference sequence). With 4 bases clipped from V and 2 bases from J, the junction kept 12 bases outside the gene matches. CDR3 nucleotides: TGTGCCTGGACTAAGGCTCGGACTAGCGGGATAACCTACGAGCAGTACTTC. Protein: CAWTKARTSGITYEQYF.

The rearrangement links TRBV19 to TRBJ1-2; TRBD1 is a possible D gene (5 bases). The CDR3 spans 18 residues. The V gene lost 7 bases and the J gene lost 4 bases, with 28 bases spanning the gap. The germline gives CDR1 LNHDA, CDR2 SQIVND (reference sequence). The CDR3 reads CASNHRWRGNQKIYGYTF. The CDR3, as DNA: TGTGCCAGTAACCATCGGTGGAGGGGCAACCAAAAAATCTATGGCTACACCTTC.

This chain uses TRBV5-1 with TRBJ1-4, with 10 bases identical to TRBD1. Trimming at V came to 3 bases and at J to 5 bases, leaving 1 base not matched to a gene. The CDR3 is made up of 14 amino acids. In germline, CDR1 is SGHRS, CDR2 YFSETQ. The CDR3 DNA sequence: TGCGCCAGCAGCTGGACAGGGGGAAATGAAAAACTGTTTTTT. Its translation is CASSWTGGNEKLFF.

This chain uses TRBV2 with TRBJ2-7; D possibly corresponds to TRBD1 (6 bases). This CDR3 comprises 12 residues. V dropped 7 bases and J dropped 2 bases, with 9 bases sitting between them. CDR1 is SNHLY, CDR2 FYNNEI, per germline. The CDR3 loop is CASNRQAYEQYF. The CDR3 DNA is TGTGCCAGCAACAGACAGGCCTACGAGCAGTACTTC. Together with reference TRBV2 and TRBJ2-7, the CDR3 gives the full variable domain: EPEVTQTPSHQVTQMGQEVILRCVPISNHLYFYWYRQILGQKVEFLVSFYNNEISEKSEIFDDQFSVERPDGSNFTLKIRSTKLEDSAMYFCASNRQAYEQYFGPGTRLTVT.

The rearrangement joins TRBV18 to TRBJ2-6, with 9 bases that match TRBD1. The CDR3 is 18 amino acids. CDR1 is KGHSH and CDR2 is LQKENI in the germline V gene. V shed 5 bases, J shed 0 bases, and the junction held 8 bases outside the gene matches. The DNA for the CDR3 is TGTGCCAGCTCATCGTCCGGGACAGGGATCTCTGGGGCCAACGTCCTGACTTTC. Translated, it gives CASSSSGTGISGANVLTF.

This chain joins TRBV25-1 and TRBJ2-5, with 11 positions matching TRBD2. V lost 3 bases and J lost 4; bases outside the gene matches: 4. The CDR3 sequence is 15 residues long. Germline V gene lookup returns CDR1 MGHDK and CDR2 SYGVNS. Written as DNA, the CDR3 is TGTGCCAGCAGTGACAGACTAGCGGGACCAGAGACCCAGTACTTC. This gives the protein CASSDRLAGPETQYF.

CDR3 DNA sequence: TGTGCCACCAGCAGAGAACGGGGGGCTAGCACTGAAGCTTTCTTT. This gives the protein CATSRERGASTEAFF. The rearrangement uses TRBV15 and TRBJ1-1, with D tentatively TRBD1 (6 bases). CDR1 and CDR2 (germline): LNHNV, YYDKDF (reference sequence). The CDR3 runs 15 residues. V lost 0 bases to trimming and J lost 4 bases, with 12 bases between them.

This chain joins TRBV10-1 and TRBJ1-5, with D possibly TRBD1 on 5 matching bases. Trimming stripped 6 bases from V and 7 bases from J, with 13 bases between. Germline V gene data show CDR1 as WNHNN and CDR2 as SYGVQD (reference sequence). The CDR3 has 13 amino acids. The CDR3: CASSQGTAQPQHF. CDR3 bases: TGCGCCAGCAGCCAAGGGACTGCCCAGCCCCAGCATTTT.

The chain joins TRBV4-1 to TRBJ1-2; D might be TRBD1 (6 bases). In germline, CDR1 is MGHRA, CDR2 YSYEKL. Trimming took off 6 bases at V and 4 bases at J, with 15 bases between the two ends. This CDR3 is 14 amino acids long. CDR3 sequence (DNA): TGCGCCAGCAGAACCCCGGGACAAGGCTATGGCTACACCTTC. Encoded protein: CASRTPGQGYGYTF.

CDR3 sequence (DNA): TGCAGCGAAAGCGGGGACAAGATTCACGATACCAAAAACATTCAGTACTTC. This gives the protein CSESGDKIHDTKNIQYF. The chain links TRBV29-1 to TRBJ2-4, with a tentative D call TRBD2 (7 bases). Germline CDR1 is SQVTM and CDR2 is ANQGSEA. The ends were cut back, 7 bases at V and 2 bases at J, with 24 bases in the middle. CDR3 size: 17 residues.

The chain recombines TRBV27 with TRBJ2-7, with TRBD2 identical over 13 bases. The junction had 10 bases not matched to a gene; V was cut back by 5 bases and J by 3 bases. This CDR3 spans 17 amino acids. Germline V CDR1 and CDR2: MNHEY, SMNVEV (reference sequence). The CDR3 DNA reads as TGTGCCAGCAGTCCCATCCGGACTAGCGGGAGCAACTACGAGCAGTACTTC. This gives the protein CASSPIRTSGSNYEQYF.